The T cell receptor beta chain described here comes from a study of blood T cells in healthy people across ages. Study-level findings and limits: Long-lived and aged donors differed, with more naive CD4+ cells and higher diversity in the long-lived.

Peripheral blood from each donor was collected in a volume of approximately 9.2 milliliters. The authors ran a second PCR of about 6 to 11 cycles using a sample-barcoded 5' primer and a J-beta primer mix. A template-switch adaptor that had 12 random nucleotides put a tag on each cDNA molecule. Each CDR3 protein is one row after TCRdb ran MiXCR on the 5' RACE reads. The sample contains around 870,000 distinct CDR3 sequences, 29% of which appear only once. This clonotype was picked up many times. Its antigen is currently unknown. The junction had 11 bases not matched to a gene; V was cut back by 0 bases and J by 3 bases. This CDR3 region has 20 residues. Germline assignment: CDR1 LGHNA and CDR2 YSLEER.

The chain links TRBV4-3 to TRBJ2-6; 10 bases agree with TRBD1. This receptor was taken from a woman older than 75 in good health. Sequencing used blood. This chain's CDR3 is CASSQEVRDRGRIGANVLTF. Written as DNA, the CDR3 is TGCGCCAGCAGCCAAGAGGTGCGAGACAGGGGGCGGATTGGGGCCAACGTCCTGACTTTC.